This T cell receptor beta chain derives from a study of cytomegalovirus exposure and HLA in healthy donors. The study, taken as a whole, reports: TCR association rates varied by HLA locus in a later analysis, with DRB1 highest and HLA-C lowest.

Of note for this clone: Its antigen is unidentified.

Germline lookup yields CDR1 SNHLY and CDR2 FYNNEI. Trimming left V 8 bases short and J 5 bases short, with 15 bases between. The CDR3 spans 13 residues. 60 Vbeta and 13 Jbeta primers were used in PCR. Profiling relied on immunoSEQ multiplex PCR, and the TCRdb table lists in-frame clones only, not all of them. This sample has 150,000 to 200,000 clones; roughly 80% occur once, and the top ten carry around 6.7%. The sample taken for sequencing was PBMCs. The sequence was collected from a woman younger than 45 in good health and CMV-seropositive. This chain connects TRBV2 to TRBJ2-5; D gene unclear. The CDR3 region is CASLDGFTETQYF. CDR3 sequence (DNA): TGTGCCAGCCTTGACGGGTTCACGGAGACCCAGTACTTC.